The 8 T cell receptor beta chains below all came from one sample that was sequenced in a study of blood T cells in healthy people across ages. Through a sample-barcoded 5' primer and a J-beta primer mix, a second PCR was run for roughly 6 to 12 cycles. From the 5' RACE reads, TCRdb called clonotypes with MiXCR, one entry per CDR3 protein. The sample includes about 1.5 million distinct CDR3 sequences, approximately 42% of them seen just once. Sequencing was done on a sample of blood. The receptors here all came from a woman aged 18-29 years in good health.

The chain couples TRBV5-1 to TRBJ2-6, with D uncertain. Trimming removed 1 base at V and 4 bases at J, with 18 bases between. The length of the CDR3 is 18 residues. CDR1 and CDR2 (germline): SGHRS, YFSETQ. The CDR3 nucleotides are TGCGCCAGCAGCTTGAGGCTCCAAGTTCGATCCGGGGCCAACGTCCTGACTTTC. This sequence encodes CASSLRLQVRSGANVLTF.

This clonotype was seen repeatedly, ten times or more. V gene TRBV4-3 combines with J gene TRBJ2-6, with a tentative D call TRBD1 (5 bases). CDR3 length equals 18 residues. Trimming cost V 4 bases and J 0 bases, with 16 bases left between them. Per germline, CDR1 LGHNA and CDR2 YSLEER. The CDR3 here is CASSLLPTASSGANVLTF. The CDR3 region has the DNA TGCGCCAGCAGCCTTCTCCCGACAGCCAGCTCTGGGGCCAACGTCCTGACTTTC.

The V and J genes are TRBV11-2 and TRBJ2-1, with 7 bases matching TRBD2. CDR1 SGHAT and CDR2 FQNNGV come from the germline V gene. CDR3 length: 15 residues. Losses at the gene ends were 6 bases for V and 0 bases for J; bases not matched to a gene: 5. The CDR3 loop reads CASRRGGTSYNEQFF. DNA of the CDR3: TGTGCCAGCAGGCGGGGAGGGACCTCCTACAATGAGCAGTTCTTC.

On this clonotype itself: A read error may account for a junction end that differs from germline. This chain joins TRBV7-9 and TRBJ2-5; D is perhaps TRBD2 (6 bases). Germline lookup yields CDR1 SEHNR and CDR2 FQNEAQ (reference sequence). The CDR3 sequence is 13 residues long. CDR3: CASSLDVREIQYF. In nucleotides, the CDR3 is TGTGCCAGCAGCTTAGACGTACGGGAGATCCAGTACTTC. Full variable domain (rest looked up from reference TRBV7-9 and TRBJ2-5): DTGVSQNPRHKITKRGQNVTFRCDPISEHNRLYWYRQTLGQGPEFLTYFQNEAQLEKSRLLSDRFSAERPKGSFSTLEIQRTEQGDSAMYLCASSLDVREIQYFGPGTRLLVL.

This clonotype was detected ten times or more. The rearrangement uses TRBV29-1 and TRBJ2-7, with a weak D call TRBD1 (6 bases). CDR1 is SQVTM, CDR2 ANQGSEA, per germline. Trimming pared 7 bases from V and 2 bases from J, leaving 12 bases between. The CDR3 contains 12 residues. The CDR3 loop is CSAEGTTYEQYF. The CDR3 nucleotides are TGCAGCGCCGAGGGGACAACCTACGAGCAGTACTTC.

CDR3 sequence (DNA): TGCAGTGCTAGAGAGAGCGGGTTTTACTACGAGCAGTACTTC. This translates into CSARESGFYYEQYF. This chain joins TRBV20-1 and TRBJ2-4, with D possibly being TRBD2 (6 bases). The closer fit of TRBJ2-7 to the DNA end suggests the J call may be wrong. CDR1 is DFQATT and CDR2 is SNEGSKA in the germline V gene (reference sequence). The CDR3 covers 14 residues.

This clonotype was seen a handful of times. The gene calls are TRBV20-1 and TRBJ2-7, with a weak D call TRBD2 (6 bases). Trimming shortened V by 3 bases and J by 7 bases, and 16 bases separated the two germline ends. Per the germline V gene, CDR1 is DFQATT and CDR2 is SNEGSKA (reference sequence). The CDR3 contains 13 residues. The CDR3 protein is CSASGRPHNEQYF. In nucleotides, the CDR3 is TGCAGTGCTAGCGGGAGACCACACAATGAGCAGTACTTC.

About this clonotype: One end of the junction fails to match germline, which may point to a read error. V gene TRBV6-5 combines with J gene TRBJ2-2; TRBD2 matches 10 bases. The CDR3 covers 15 residues. Germline loops: CDR1 MNHEY, CDR2 SVGAGI. CDR3 in DNA: TGTGCCGGCAGTTTTGCGGGACTAGCGACCGGGGAGCTGTTTTTT. Translated, it gives CAGSFAGLATGELFF.